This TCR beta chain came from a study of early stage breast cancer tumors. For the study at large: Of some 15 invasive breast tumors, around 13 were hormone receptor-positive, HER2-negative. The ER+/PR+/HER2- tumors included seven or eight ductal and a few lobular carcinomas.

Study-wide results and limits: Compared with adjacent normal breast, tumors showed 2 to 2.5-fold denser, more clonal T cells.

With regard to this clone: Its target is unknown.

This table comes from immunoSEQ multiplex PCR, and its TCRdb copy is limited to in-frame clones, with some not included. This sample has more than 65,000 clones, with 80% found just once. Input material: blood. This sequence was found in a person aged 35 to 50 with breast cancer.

CDR3: CASSPPEGGYSGNTIYF. The CDR3 coding sequence is TGTGCCAGCTCACCACCGGAAGGGGGCTACTCTGGAAACACCATATATTTT. V is TRBV18 and J is TRBJ1-3, with 7 bases lining up with TRBD1. V lost 0 bases to trimming and J lost 0 bases; unmatched junction nucleotides: 5. Germline CDR1 reads KGHSH; CDR2 reads LQKENI. The CDR3 is 17 residues long.